The sequence of this T cell receptor (beta chain) was determined in a study of cytomegalovirus exposure and HLA in healthy donors. PCR used 60 Vbeta primers and 13 Jbeta primers. Clones were read by immunoSEQ multiplex PCR, and TCRdb kept only the in-frame ones, dropping some. The sample lists roughly 150,000 clones, approximately 88% occurring once. This clone was counted a single time. The antigen is undetermined. J lost 0 bases, V lost 1 base, and 2 bases had no gene match. CDR1 is SGHVS, CDR2 FQNEAQ, per germline. The CDR3 covers 17 residues. Study-wide findings and caveats: For presence/absence analyses, sequencing depth was assumed to be roughly uniform across donors. As a later analysis showed, a missense DCLRE1C variant was linked to trimming of TCR beta V- and J-genes.

The sequence derives from a woman aged 18 to 35 in good health and CMV-seronegative. The material sequenced was PBMCs. This chain uses TRBV7-8 with TRBJ2-2, with 10 positions matching TRBD2. CDR3 amino acids: CASSLVLAGANTGELFF. The DNA of the CDR3 is TGTGCCAGCAGCTTAGTTCTAGCGGGGGCGAACACCGGGGAGCTGTTTTTT.